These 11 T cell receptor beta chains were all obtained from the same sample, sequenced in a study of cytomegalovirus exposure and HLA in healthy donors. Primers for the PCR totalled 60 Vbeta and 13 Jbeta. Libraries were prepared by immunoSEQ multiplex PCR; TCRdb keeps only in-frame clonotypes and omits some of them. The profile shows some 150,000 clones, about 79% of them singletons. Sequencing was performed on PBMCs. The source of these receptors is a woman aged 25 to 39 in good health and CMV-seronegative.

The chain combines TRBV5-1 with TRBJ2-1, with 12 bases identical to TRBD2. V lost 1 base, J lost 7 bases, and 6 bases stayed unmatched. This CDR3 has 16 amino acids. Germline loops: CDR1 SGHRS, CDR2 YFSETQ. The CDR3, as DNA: TGCGCCAGCAGCTTGTTCCTAGCGGGGGGGTTTAATGAGCAGTTCTTC. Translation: CASSLFLAGGFNEQFF.

The DNA of the CDR3 is TGCGCCAGCAGCCAAGATCGGTCGAGAGAATTGAGCTCCTACAATGAGCAGTTCTTC. Protein sequence: CASSQDRSRELSSYNEQFF. The chain uses TRBV4-3 and TRBJ2-1, with D hard to call. The V gene's germline CDR1 is LGHNA and CDR2 YSLEER. This CDR3 spans 19 amino acids. The V gene lost 0 bases and the J gene lost 0 bases, with 18 bases spanning the gap.

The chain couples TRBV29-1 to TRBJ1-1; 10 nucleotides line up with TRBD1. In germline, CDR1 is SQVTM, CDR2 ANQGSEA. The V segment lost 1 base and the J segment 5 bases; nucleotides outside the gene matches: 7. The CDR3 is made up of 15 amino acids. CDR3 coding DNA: TGCAGCGTTGAAGGGCGACAGGGGGCAAGAACTGAAGCTTTCTTT. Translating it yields CSVEGRQGARTEAFF.

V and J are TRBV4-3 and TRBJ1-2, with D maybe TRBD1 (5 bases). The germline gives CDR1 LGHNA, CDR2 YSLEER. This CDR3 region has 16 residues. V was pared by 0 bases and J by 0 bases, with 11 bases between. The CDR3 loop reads CASSQEGPGSNYGYTF. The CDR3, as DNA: TGCGCCAGCAGCCAAGAGGGGCCAGGATCTAACTATGGCTACACCTTC.

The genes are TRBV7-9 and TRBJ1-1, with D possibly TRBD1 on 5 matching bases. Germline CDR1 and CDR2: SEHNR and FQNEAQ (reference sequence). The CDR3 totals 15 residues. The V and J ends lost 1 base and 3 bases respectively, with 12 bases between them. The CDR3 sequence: CASSLVGGGDTEAFF. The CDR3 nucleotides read TGTGCCAGCAGCTTAGTGGGGGGTGGGGACACTGAAGCTTTCTTT.

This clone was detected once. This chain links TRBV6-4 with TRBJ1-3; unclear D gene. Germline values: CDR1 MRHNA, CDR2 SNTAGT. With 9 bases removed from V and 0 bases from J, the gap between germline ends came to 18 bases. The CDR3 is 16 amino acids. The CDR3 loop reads CARFGTTPSSGNTIYF. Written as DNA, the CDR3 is TGTGCCAGATTTGGCACGACACCGAGCTCTGGAAACACCATATATTTT.

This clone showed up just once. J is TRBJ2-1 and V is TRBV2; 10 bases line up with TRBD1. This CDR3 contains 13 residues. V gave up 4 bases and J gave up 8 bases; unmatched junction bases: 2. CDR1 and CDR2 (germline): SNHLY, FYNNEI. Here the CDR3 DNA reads TGTGCCAGCAGTGGGACAGGGGGTTATGAGCAGTTCTTC. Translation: CASSGTGGYEQFF.

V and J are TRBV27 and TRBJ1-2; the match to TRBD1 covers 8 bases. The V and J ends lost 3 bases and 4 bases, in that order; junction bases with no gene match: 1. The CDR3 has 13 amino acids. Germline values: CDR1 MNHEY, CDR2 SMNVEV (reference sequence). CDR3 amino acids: CASSFGQGYGYTF. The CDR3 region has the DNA TGTGCCAGCAGTTTCGGACAGGGCTATGGCTACACCTTC.

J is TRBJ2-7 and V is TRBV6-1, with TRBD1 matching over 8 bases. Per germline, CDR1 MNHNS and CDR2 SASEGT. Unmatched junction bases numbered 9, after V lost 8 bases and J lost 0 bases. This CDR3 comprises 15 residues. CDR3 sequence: CASYSRDRISYEQYF. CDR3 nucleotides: TGTGCCAGCTATAGCCGGGACAGGATCTCCTACGAGCAGTACTTC.

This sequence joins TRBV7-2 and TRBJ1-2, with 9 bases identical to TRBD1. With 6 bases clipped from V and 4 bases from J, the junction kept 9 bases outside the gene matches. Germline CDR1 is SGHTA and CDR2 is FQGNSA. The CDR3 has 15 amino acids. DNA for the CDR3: TGTGCCAGCAGTTGGCGAGGGACAGGGATCTATGGCTACACCTTC. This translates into CASSWRGTGIYGYTF.

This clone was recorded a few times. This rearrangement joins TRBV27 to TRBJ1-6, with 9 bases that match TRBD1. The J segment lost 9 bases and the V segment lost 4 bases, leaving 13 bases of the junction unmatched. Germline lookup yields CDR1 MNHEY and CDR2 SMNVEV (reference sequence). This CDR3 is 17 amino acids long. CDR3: CASSSHPGQGPFSPLHF. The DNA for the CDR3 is TGTGCCAGCAGTTCACACCCGGGACAGGGTCCTTTTTCACCCCTCCACTTT.